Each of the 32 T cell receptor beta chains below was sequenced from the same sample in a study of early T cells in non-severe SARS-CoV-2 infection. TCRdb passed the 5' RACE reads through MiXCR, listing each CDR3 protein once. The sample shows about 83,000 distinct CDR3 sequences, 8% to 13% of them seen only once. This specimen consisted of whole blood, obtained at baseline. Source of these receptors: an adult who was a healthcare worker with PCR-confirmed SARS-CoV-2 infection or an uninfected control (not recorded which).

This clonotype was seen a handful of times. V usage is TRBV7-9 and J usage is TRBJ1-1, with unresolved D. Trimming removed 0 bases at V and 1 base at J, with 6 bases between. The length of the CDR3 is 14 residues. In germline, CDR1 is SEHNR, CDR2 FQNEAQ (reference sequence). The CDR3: CASSLAPPNTEAFF. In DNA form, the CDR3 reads TGTGCCAGCAGCTTAGCCCCTCCGAACACTGAAGCTTTCTTT.

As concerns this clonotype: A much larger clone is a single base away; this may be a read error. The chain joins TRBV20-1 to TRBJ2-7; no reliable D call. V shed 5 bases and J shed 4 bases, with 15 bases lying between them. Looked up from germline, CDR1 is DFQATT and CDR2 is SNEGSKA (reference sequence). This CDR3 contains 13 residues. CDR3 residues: CSADPGTSYEQYF. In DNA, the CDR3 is TGCAGTGCTGATCCAGGAACATCTTACGAGCAGTACTTC.

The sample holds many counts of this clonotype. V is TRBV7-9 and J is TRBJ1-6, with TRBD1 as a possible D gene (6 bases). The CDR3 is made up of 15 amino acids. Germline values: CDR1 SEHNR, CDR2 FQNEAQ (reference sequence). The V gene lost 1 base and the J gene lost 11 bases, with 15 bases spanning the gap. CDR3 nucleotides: TGTGCCAGCAGCTTAGAGCCTGGGGGCGTAGCACCCCTCCACTTT. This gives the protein CASSLEPGGVAPLHF.

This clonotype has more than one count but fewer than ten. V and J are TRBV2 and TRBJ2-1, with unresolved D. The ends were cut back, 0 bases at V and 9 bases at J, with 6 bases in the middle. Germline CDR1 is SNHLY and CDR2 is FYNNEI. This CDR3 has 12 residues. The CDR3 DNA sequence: TGTGCCAGCAGTGAAGCGCTAGGTGAGCAGTTCTTC. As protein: CASSEALGEQFF.

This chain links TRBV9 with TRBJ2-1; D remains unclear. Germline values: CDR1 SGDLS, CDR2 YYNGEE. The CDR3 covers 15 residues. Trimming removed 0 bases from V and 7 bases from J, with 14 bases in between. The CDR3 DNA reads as TGTGCCAGCAGCGTAGAAGCTAACTATCCTAATGAGCAGTTCTTC. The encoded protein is CASSVEANYPNEQFF.

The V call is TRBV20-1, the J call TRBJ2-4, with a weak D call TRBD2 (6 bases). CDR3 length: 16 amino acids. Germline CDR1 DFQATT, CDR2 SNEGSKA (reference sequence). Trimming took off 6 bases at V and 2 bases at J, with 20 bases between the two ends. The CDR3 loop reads CSAPGAFLATKNIQYF. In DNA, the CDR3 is TGCAGTGCCCCCGGCGCGTTTCTAGCGACCAAAAACATTCAGTACTTC.

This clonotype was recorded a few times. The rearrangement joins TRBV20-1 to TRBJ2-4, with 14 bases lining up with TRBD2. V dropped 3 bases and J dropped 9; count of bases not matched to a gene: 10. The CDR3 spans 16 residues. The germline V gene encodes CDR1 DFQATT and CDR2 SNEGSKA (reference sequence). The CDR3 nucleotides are TGCAGTGCTAGGAGGTCGGGACTAGCGGGAGAGGGCATTCAGTACTTC. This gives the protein CSARRSGLAGEGIQYF.

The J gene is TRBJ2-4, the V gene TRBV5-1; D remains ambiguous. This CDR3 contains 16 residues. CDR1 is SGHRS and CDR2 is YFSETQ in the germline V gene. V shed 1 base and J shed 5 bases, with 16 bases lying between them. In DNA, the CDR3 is TGCGCCAGCAGCTTGTACAAGTCATACGGAGAAAACATTCAGTACTTC. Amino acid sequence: CASSLYKSYGENIQYF.

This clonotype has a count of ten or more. DNA for the CDR3: TGTGCCAGCAGCACCATTAGCGGGAGTGAGATCGATGAGCAGTTCTTC. Amino acids: CASSTISGSEIDEQFF. V and J are TRBV7-9 and TRBJ2-1, with TRBD2 matching over 9 bases. V shed 5 bases, J shed 8 bases, and the junction held 13 bases outside the gene matches. This CDR3 comprises 16 residues. Germline values: CDR1 SEHNR, CDR2 FQNEAQ (reference sequence).

CDR3 sequence (DNA): TGTGCCAGCTCACCCGGGATCAACACAGATACGCAGTATTTT. It translates to CASSPGINTDTQYF. The chain couples TRBV18 to TRBJ2-3; possibly TRBD2 for D (5 bases). Germline-derived CDR1 and CDR2 are KGHSH and LQKENI. The V gene lost 3 bases and the J gene lost 2 bases, with 9 bases spanning the gap. CDR3 length equals 14 residues. The full variable domain, rest sourced from reference TRBV18 and TRBJ2-3, is NAGVMQNPRHLVRRRGQEARLRCSPMKGHSHVYWYRQLPEEGLKFMVYLQKENIIDESGMPKERFSAEFPKEGPSILRIQQVVRGDSAAYFCASSPGINTDTQYFGPGTRLTVL.

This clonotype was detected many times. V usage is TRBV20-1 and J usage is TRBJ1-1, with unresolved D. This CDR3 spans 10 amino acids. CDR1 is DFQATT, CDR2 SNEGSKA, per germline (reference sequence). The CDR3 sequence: CSAAIPEAFF. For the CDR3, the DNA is TGCAGCGCGGCGATCCCTGAAGCTTTCTTT.

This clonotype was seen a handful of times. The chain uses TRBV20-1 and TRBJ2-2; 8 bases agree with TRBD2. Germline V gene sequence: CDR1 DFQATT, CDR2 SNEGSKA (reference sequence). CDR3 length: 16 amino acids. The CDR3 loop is CSPGGVSLANTGELFF. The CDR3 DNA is TGCAGCCCCGGGGGGGTATCGCTCGCGAACACCGGGGAGCTGTTTTTT.

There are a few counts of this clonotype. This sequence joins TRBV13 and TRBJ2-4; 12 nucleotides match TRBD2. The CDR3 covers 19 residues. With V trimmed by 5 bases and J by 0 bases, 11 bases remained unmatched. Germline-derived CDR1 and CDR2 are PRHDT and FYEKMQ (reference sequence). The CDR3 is CASSGGLAGTGEAKNIQYF. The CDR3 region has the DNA TGTGCCAGCAGCGGCGGACTAGCGGGAACAGGGGAAGCCAAAAACATTCAGTACTTC.

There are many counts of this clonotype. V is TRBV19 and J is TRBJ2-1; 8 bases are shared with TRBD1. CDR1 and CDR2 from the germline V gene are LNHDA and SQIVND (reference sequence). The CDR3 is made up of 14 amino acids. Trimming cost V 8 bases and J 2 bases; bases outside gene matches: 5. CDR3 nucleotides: TGTGCCAGTTCGAAGGACAGGGCCTACAATGAGCAGTTCTTC. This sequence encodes CASSKDRAYNEQFF. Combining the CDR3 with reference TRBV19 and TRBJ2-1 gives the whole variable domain DGGITQSPKYLFRKEGQNVTLSCEQNLNHDAMYWYRQDPGQGLRLIYYSQIVNDFQKGDIAEGYSVSREKKESFPLTVTSAQKNPTAFYLCASSKDRAYNEQFFGPGTRLTVL.

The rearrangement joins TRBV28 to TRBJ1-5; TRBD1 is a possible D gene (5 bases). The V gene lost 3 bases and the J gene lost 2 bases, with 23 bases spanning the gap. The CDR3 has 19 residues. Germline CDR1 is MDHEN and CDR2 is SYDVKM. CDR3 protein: CASSLRGGPTRGGNQPQHF. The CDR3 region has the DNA TGTGCCAGCAGTTTGAGGGGAGGGCCAACGCGGGGTGGCAATCAGCCCCAGCATTTT. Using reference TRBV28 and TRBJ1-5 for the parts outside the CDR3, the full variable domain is DVKVTQSSRYLVKRTGEKVFLECVQDMDHENMFWYRQDPGLGLRLIYFSYDVKMKEKGDIPEGYSVSREKKERFSLILESASTNQTSMYLCASSLRGGPTRGGNQPQHFGDGTRLSIL.

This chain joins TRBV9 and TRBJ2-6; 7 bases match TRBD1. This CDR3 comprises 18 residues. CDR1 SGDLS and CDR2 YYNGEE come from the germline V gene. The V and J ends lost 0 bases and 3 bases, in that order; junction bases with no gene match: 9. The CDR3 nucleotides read TGTGCCAGCAGCGTAGAAGACTTAGGGGGCTTTGGGGCCAACGTCCTGACTTTC. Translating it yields CASSVEDLGGFGANVLTF.

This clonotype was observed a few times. The CDR3 sequence: CASSLRESGTGHEQYF. The CDR3 bases are TGTGCCAGCAGCTTAAGGGAGAGCGGGACCGGCCACGAGCAGTACTTC. The chain employs TRBV13 and TRBJ2-7, with 7 bases aligning to TRBD2. CDR1 PRHDT and CDR2 FYEKMQ come from the germline V gene (reference sequence). Germline trimming cut 2 bases from V and 5 bases from J; bases unmatched to any gene: 12. This CDR3 has 16 amino acids.

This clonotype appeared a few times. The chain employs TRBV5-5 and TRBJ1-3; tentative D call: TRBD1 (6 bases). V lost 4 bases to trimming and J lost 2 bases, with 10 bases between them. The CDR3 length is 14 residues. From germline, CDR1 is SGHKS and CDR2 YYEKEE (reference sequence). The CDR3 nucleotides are TGTGCCAGCAGCACCGGGACAACTGGAAACACCATATATTTT. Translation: CASSTGTTGNTIYF. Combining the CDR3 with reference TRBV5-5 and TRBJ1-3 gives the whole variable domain DAGVTQSPTHLIKTRGQQVTLRCSPISGHKSVSWYQQVLGQGPQFIFQYYEKEERGRGNFPDRFSARQFPNYSSELNVNALLLGDSALYLCASSTGTTGNTIYFGEGSWLTVV.

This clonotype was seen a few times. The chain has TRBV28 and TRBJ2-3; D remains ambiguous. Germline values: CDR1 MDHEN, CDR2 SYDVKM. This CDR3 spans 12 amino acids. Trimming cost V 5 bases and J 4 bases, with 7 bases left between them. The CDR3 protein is CASSPGADTQYF. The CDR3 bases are TGTGCCAGCAGTCCGGGCGCAGATACGCAGTATTTT.

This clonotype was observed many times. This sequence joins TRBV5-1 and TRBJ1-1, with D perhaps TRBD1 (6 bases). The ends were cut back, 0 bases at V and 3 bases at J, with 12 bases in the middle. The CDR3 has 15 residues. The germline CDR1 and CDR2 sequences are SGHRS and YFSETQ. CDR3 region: CASSLESGVHTEAFF. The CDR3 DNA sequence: TGCGCCAGCAGCTTGGAATCAGGGGTGCACACTGAAGCTTTCTTT.

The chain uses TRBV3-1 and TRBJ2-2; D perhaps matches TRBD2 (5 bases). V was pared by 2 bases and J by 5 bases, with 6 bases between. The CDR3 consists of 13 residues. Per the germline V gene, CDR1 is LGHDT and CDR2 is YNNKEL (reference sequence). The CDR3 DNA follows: TGTGCCAGCAGCCAACCGGGGACCGGGGAGCTGTTTTTT. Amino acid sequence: CASSQPGTGELFF.

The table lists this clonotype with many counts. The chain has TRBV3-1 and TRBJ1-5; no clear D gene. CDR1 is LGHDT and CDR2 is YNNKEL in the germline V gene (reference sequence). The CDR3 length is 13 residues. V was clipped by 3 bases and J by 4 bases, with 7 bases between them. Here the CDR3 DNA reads TGTGCCAGCAGCCAGGGTCCAAATCAGCCCCAGCATTTT. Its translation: CASSQGPNQPQHF.

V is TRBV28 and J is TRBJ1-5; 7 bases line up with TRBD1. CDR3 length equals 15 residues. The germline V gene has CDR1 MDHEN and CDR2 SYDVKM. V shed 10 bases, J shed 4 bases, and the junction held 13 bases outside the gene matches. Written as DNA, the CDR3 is TGTGCCACCACAGGGGTCGATGGGCGAAATCAGCCCCAGCATTTT. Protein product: CATTGVDGRNQPQHF.

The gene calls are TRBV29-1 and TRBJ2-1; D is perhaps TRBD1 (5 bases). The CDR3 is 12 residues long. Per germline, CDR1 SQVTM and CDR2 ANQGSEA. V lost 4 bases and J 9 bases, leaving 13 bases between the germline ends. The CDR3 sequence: CSVVLGPGEQFF. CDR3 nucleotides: TGCAGCGTTGTGCTGGGGCCGGGTGAGCAGTTCTTC.

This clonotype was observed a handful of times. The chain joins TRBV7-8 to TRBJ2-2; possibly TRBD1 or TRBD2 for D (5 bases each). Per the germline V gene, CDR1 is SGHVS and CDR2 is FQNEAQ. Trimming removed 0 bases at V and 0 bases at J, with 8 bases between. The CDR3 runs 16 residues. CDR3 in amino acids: CASSLAGRANTGELFF. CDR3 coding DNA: TGTGCCAGCAGCTTAGCGGGACGCGCGAACACCGGGGAGCTGTTTTTT.

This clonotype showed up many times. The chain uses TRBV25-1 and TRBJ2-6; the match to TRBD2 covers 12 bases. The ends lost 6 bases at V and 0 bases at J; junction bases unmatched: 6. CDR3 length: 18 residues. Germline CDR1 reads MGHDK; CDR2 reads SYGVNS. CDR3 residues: CASSPTSGSPSGANVLTF. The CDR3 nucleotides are TGTGCCAGCAGCCCGACTAGCGGGAGCCCCTCTGGGGCCAACGTCCTGACTTTC.

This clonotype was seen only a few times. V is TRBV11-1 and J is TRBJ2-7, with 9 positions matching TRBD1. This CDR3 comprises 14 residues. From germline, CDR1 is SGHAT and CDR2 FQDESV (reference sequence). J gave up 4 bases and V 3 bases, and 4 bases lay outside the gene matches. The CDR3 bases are TGTGCCAGCAGCTTTCGGACAGGGGTATACGAGCAGTACTTC. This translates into CASSFRTGVYEQYF.

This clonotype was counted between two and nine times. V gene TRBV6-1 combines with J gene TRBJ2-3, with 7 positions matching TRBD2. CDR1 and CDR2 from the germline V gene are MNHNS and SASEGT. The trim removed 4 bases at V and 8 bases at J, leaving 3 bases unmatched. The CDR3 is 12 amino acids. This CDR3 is CASSVGGFTQYF. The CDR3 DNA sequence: TGTGCCAGCAGTGTGGGGGGGTTTACGCAGTATTTT.

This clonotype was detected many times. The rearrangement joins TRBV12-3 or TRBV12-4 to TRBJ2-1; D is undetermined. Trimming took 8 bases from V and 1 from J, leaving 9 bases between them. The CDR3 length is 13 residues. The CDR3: CASGRVSYNEQFF. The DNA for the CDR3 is TGTGCCAGCGGTCGGGTTTCCTACAATGAGCAGTTCTTC.

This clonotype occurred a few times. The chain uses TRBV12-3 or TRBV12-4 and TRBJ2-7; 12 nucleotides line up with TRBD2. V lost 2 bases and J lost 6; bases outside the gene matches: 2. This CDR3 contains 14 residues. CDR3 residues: CASSLRLAGAEQYF. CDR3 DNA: TGTGCCAGCAGTTTAAGACTAGCGGGAGCCGAGCAGTACTTC.

The CDR3 DNA reads TGTGCCAGCAGCTTCTTCCAGGGGGCTAACACTGAAGCTTTCTTT. Amino acid sequence: CASSFFQGANTEAFF. This sequence joins TRBV5-6 and TRBJ1-1; 8 bases line up with TRBD1. The CDR3 sequence is 15 residues long. Germline lookup yields CDR1 SGHDT and CDR2 YYEEEE. V was clipped by 2 bases and J by 2 bases; unmatched bases: 5.

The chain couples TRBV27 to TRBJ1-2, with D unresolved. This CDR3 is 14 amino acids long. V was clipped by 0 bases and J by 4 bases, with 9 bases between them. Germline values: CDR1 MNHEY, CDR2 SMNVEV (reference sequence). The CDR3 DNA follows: TGTGCCAGCAGTTTATCCTCAGGAAGCTATGGCTACACCTTC. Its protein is CASSLSSGSYGYTF.